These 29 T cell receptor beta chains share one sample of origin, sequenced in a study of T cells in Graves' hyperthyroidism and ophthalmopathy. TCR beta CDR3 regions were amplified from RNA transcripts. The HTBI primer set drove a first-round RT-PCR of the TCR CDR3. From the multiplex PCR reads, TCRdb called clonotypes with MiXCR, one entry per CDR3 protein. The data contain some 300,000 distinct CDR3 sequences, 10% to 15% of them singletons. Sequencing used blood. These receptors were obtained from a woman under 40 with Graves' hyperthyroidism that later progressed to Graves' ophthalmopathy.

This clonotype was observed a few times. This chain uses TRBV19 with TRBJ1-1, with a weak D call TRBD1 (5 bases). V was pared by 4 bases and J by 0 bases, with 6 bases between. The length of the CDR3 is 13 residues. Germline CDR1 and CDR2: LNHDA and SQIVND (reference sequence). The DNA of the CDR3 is TGTGCCAGTAGTAAAGGGGTGAACACTGAAGCTTTCTTT. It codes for CASSKGVNTEAFF.

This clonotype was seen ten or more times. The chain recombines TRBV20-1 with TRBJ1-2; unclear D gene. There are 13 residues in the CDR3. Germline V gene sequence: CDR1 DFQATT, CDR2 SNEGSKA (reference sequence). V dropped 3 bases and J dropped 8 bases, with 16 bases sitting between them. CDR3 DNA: TGCAGTGCTAGGGTGTCGGCCAGAGGAGGCTACACCTTC. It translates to CSARVSARGGYTF.

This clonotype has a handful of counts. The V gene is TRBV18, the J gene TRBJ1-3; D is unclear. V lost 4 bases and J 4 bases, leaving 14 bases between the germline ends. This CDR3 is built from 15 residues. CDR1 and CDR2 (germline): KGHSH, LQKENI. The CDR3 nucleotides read TGTGCCAGCTCACAGAGTGTGTCGGAGGGAAACACCATATATTTT. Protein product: CASSQSVSEGNTIYF.

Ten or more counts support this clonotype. The CDR3 nucleotides read TGTGCCAGCAGTTTATCCAGGGTTGAGGTCAAGTTCTTC. This translates into CASSLSRVEVKFF. The chain recombines TRBV28 with TRBJ2-1; tentative D call: TRBD1 (5 bases). V lost 1 base, J lost 14 bases, and 15 bases lay in between. The CDR3 is made up of 13 amino acids. Germline loops: CDR1 MDHEN, CDR2 SYDVKM.

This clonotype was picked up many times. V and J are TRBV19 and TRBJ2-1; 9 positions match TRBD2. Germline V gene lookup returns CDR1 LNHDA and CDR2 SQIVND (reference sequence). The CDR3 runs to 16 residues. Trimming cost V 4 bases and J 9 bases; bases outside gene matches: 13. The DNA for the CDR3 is TGTGCCAGTAGTACCTACGGGGTGGGAGCGGGAGGTGAGCAGTTCTTC. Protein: CASSTYGVGAGGEQFF.

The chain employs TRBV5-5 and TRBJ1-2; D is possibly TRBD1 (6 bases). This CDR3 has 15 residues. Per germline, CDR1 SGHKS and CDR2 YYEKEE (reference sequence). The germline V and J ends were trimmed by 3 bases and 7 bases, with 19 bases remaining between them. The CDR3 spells CASSSGAVDFSGYTF. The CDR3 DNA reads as TGTGCCAGCAGCTCGGGGGCAGTTGATTTCAGTGGCTACACCTTC.

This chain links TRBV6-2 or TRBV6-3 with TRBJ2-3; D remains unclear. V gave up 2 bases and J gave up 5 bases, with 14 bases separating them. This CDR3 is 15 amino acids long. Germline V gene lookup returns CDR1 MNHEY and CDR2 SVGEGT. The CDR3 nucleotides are TGTGCCAGCAGTTACCGGACGCCTTGGAGAGATACGCAGTATTTT. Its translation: CASSYRTPWRDTQYF.

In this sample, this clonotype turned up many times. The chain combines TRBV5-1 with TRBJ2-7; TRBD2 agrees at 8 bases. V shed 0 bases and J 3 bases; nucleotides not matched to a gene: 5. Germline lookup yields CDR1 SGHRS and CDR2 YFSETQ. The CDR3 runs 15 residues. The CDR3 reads CASSLVASGFYEQYF. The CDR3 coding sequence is TGCGCCAGCAGCTTGGTGGCTAGCGGGTTCTACGAGCAGTACTTC.

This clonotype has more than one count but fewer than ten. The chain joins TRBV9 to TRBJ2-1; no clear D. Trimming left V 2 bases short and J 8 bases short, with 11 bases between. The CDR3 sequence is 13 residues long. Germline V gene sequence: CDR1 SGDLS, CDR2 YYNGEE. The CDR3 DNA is TGTGCCAGCAGCGTTTCGCGAGTCCATGAGCAGTTCTTC. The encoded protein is CASSVSRVHEQFF.

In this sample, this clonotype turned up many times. The CDR3 here is CSARDRAGTEAFF. CDR3 coding DNA: TGCAGTGCTCGGGACAGGGCCGGCACTGAAGCTTTCTTT. This rearrangement joins TRBV20-1 to TRBJ1-1; 9 bases are shared with TRBD1. The length of the CDR3 is 13 residues. Germline CDR1 reads DFQATT; CDR2 reads SNEGSKA (reference sequence). J was trimmed by 4 bases and V by 5 bases; bases with no gene match: 5.

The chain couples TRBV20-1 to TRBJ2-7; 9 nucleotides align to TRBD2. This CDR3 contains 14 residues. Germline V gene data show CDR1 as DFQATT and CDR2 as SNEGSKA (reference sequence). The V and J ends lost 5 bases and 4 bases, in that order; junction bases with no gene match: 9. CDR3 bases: TGCAGTGCTGTTAGCGGGGGAGAGGTTTACGAGCAGTACTTC. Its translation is CSAVSGGEVYEQYF.

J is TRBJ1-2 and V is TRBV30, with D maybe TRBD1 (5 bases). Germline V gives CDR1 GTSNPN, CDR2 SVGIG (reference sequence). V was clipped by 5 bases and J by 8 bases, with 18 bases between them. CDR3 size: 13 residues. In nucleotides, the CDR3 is TGTGCCTGGGCAGGGACGTGGATTTGGGGCTACACCTTC. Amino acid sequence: CAWAGTWIWGYTF.

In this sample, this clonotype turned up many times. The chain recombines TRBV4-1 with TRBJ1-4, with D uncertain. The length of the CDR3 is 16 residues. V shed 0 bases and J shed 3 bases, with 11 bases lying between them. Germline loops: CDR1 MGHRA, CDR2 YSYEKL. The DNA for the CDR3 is TGCGCCAGCAGCCAAGAGTACCTTGGTTCTAATGAAAAACTGTTTTTT. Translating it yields CASSQEYLGSNEKLFF.

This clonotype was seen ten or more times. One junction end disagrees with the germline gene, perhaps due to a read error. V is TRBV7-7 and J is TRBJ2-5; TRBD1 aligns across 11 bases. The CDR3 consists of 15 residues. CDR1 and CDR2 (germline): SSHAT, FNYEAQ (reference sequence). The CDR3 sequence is CASSLGQGERETQYF. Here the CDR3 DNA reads TGTGCTAGCAGCCTGGGACAGGGGGAACGAGAGACCCAGTACTTC.

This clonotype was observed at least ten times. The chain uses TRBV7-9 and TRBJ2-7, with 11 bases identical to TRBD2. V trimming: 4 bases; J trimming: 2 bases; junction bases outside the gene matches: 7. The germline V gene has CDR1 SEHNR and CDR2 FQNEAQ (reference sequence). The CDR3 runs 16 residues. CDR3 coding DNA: TGTGCCAGCAGCTCACCCCCGACTAGCGGGGCCTACGAGCAGTACTTC. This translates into CASSSPPTSGAYEQYF.

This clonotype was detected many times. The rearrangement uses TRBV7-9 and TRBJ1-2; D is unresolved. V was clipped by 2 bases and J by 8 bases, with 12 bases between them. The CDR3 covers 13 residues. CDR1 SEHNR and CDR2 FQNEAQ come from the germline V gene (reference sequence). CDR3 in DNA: TGTGCCAGCAGCTTACAGGCCCTCTTCGGCTACACCTTC. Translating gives CASSLQALFGYTF.

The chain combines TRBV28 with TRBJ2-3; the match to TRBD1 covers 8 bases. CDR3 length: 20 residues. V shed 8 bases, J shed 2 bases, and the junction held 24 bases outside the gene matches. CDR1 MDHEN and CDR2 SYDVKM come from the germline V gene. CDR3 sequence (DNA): TGTGCCAGCTCCCCCACCCGGCCCCGGACAGGGATAAACCCCACAGATACGCAGTATTTT. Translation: CASSPTRPRTGINPTDTQYF. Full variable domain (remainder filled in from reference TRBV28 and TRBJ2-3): DVKVTQSSRYLVKRTGEKVFLECVQDMDHENMFWYRQDPGLGLRLIYFSYDVKMKEKGDIPEGYSVSREKKERFSLILESASTNQTSMYLCASSPTRPRTGINPTDTQYFGPGTRLTVL.

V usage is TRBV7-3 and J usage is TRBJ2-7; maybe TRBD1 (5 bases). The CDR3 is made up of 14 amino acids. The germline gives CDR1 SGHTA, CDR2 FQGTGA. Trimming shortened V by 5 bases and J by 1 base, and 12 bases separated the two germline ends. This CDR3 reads CASSPPGISYEQYF. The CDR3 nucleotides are TGTGCCAGCAGCCCACCAGGGATTTCCTACGAGCAGTACTTC.

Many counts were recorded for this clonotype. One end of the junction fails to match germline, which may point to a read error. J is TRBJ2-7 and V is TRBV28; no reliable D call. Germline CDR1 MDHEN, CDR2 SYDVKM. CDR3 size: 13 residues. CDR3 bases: TGCGCCAGCAGCTACTCCCCTTCCTACGAGCAGTACTTC. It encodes CASSYSPSYEQYF.

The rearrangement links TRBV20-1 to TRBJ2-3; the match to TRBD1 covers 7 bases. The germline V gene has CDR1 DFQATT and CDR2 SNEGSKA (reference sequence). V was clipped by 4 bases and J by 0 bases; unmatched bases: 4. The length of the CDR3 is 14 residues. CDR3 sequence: CSAMTGKSTDTQYF. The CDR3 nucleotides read TGCAGTGCTATGACAGGGAAGAGCACAGATACGCAGTATTTT.

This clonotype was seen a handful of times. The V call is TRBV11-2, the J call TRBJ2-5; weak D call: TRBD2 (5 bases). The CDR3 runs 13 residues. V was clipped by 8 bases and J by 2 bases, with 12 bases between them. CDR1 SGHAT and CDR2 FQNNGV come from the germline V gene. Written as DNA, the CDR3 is TGTGCCAGCGCAGCGGAGGCACAAGAGACCCAGTACTTC. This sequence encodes CASAAEAQETQYF.

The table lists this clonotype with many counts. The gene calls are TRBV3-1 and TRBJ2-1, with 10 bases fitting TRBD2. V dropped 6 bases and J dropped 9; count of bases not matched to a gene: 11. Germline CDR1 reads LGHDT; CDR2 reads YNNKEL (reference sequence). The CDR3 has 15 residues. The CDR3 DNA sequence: TGTGCCAGCAGACCACCGGGACTAGCGTTCAGTGAGCAGTTCTTC. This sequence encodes CASRPPGLAFSEQFF.

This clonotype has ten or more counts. CDR3 in DNA: TGTGCCTGGAGTCGGGGGGGGGCAGGAACCGGGGAGCTGTTTTTT. This translates into CAWSRGGAGTGELFF. This chain joins TRBV30 and TRBJ2-2; 8 nucleotides match TRBD2. The germline gives CDR1 GTSNPN, CDR2 SVGIG (reference sequence). Trimming cost V 2 bases and J 5 bases; bases outside gene matches: 7. This CDR3 is built from 15 residues.

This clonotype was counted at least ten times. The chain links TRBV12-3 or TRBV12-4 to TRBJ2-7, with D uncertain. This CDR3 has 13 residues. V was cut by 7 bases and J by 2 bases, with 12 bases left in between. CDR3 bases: TGTGCCAGCACCTTTTCCTCGGCCTACGAGCAGTACTTC. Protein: CASTFSSAYEQYF.

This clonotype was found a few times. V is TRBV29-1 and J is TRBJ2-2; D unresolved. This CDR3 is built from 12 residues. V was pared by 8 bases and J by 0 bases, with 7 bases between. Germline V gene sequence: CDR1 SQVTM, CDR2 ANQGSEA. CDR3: CSIHTNTGELFF. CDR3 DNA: TGCAGCATTCACACGAACACCGGGGAGCTGTTTTTT.

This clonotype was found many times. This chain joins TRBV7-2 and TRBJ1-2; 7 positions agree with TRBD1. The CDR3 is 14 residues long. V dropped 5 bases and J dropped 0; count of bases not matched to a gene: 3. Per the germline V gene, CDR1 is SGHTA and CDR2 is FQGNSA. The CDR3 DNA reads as TGTGCCAGCAGCCAGGACAGGACTAACTATGGCTACACCTTC. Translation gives CASSQDRTNYGYTF.

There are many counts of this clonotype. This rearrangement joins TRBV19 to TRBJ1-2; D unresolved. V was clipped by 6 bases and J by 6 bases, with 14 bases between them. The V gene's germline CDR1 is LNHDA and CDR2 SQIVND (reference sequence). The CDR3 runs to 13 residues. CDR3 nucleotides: TGTGCCAGTAGCGAACCTACAAGAGATGGCTACACCTTC. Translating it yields CASSEPTRDGYTF.

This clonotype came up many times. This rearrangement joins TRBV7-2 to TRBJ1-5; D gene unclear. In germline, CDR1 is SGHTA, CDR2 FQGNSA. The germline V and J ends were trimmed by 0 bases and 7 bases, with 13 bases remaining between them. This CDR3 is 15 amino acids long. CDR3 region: CASSLASGESQPQHF. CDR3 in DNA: TGTGCCAGCAGCTTAGCGTCTGGGGAGTCGCAGCCCCAGCATTTT. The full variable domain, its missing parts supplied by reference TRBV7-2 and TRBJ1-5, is GAGVSQSPSNKVTEKGKDVELRCDPISGHTALYWYRQSLGQGLEFLIYFQGNSAPDKSGLPSDRFSAERTGGSVSTLTIQRTQQEDSAVYLCASSLASGESQPQHFGDGTRLSIL.

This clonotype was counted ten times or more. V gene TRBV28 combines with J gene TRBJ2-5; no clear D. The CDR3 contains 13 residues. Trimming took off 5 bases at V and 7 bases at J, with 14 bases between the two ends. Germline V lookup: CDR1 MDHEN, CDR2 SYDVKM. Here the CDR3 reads CASSPWALGTQYF. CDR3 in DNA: TGTGCCAGCAGTCCATGGGCCCTTGGGACCCAGTACTTC.